This T cell receptor beta chain derives from a study of breast tumors, draining lymph nodes, adjacent tissues. Whole-study results and caveats: Compared with lymph nodes, tumors were less diverse; compared with nontumor tissue, more. The data were judged consistent with most tumor T cells coming from lymph node and expanding in tumor.

Using its own MiXCR run on the multiplex PCR reads, TCRdb lists one record per CDR3 protein. The sample consists of 83,000 or so distinct CDR3 sequences, about 20% of them appearing once. Axillary draining lymph nodes of breast cancer patients supplied the node samples. The V and J ends lost 3 bases and 7 bases, in that order; junction bases with no gene match: 4. CDR1 GTSNPN and CDR2 SVGIG come from the germline V gene (reference sequence). The CDR3 has 12 residues. Remarks on this clonotype: Its target is unknown.

V is TRBV30 and J is TRBJ1-2; 8 bases match TRBD1. The sequencing sample was made of axillary lymph node tissue. The receptor comes from a female donor with breast cancer. Some clones in this sample may be carry-over from other donors' samples. The DNA of the CDR3 is TGTGCCTGGAGCGCGACAGGGGCTGGCTACACCTTC. Protein sequence: CAWSATGAGYTF.